Listed here are 11 T cell receptor beta chains from one sample, sequenced in a study of shared clonotypes between healthy human individuals. Measured with immunoSEQ multiplex PCR; TCRdb has only the in-frame clones, and not every one. The sample carries more than 2,000,000 clones, approximately 93% recorded once. The sequenced sample was naive CD4+ T cells from PBMCs. Subset here: CD45RA+ positively selected. These TCRs come from a man aged 18 to 35 in good health. Some clones in this sample may be carry-over from other donors' samples.

This sequence joins TRBV29-1 and TRBJ1-4, with D unclear. Germline values: CDR1 SQVTM, CDR2 ANQGSEA. Trimming cost V 6 bases and J 5 bases, with 13 bases left between them. This CDR3 spans 13 amino acids. The CDR3 DNA follows: TGCAGCGTCAAAGGGAGGTTGAATGAAAAACTGTTTTTT. This codes for CSVKGRLNEKLFF.

The chain joins TRBV11-3 to TRBJ2-1; possibly TRBD2 for D (6 bases). Germline V gives CDR1 SGHNT, CDR2 YENEEA. Trimming took 5 bases from V and 4 from J, leaving 12 bases between them. The CDR3 runs to 14 residues. CDR3 sequence (DNA): TGTGCCAGCAGCGTGGGACTTTCATACAATGAGCAGTTCTTC. It specifies CASSVGLSYNEQFF. Drawing the rest from reference TRBV11-3 and TRBJ2-1, the complete variable domain is EAGVVQSPRYKIIEKKQPVAFWCNPISGHNTLYWYLQNLGQGPELLIRYENEEAVDDSQLPKDRFSAERLKGVDSTLKIQPAELGDSAVYLCASSVGLSYNEQFFGPGTRLTVL.

Concerning this clone itself: This CDR3 is also generated by other DNA sequences in the sample. The chain is built from TRBV28 and TRBJ1-3, with D uncertain. From germline, CDR1 is MDHEN and CDR2 SYDVKM. This CDR3 region has 15 residues. Trimming shortened V by 4 bases and J by 1 base, and 11 bases separated the two germline ends. Here the CDR3 DNA reads TGTGCCAGCAGTTCTCCCAGGTATTCTGGAAACACCATATATTTT. Residues: CASSSPRYSGNTIYF. Full variable domain (remainder filled in from reference TRBV28 and TRBJ1-3): DVKVTQSSRYLVKRTGEKVFLECVQDMDHENMFWYRQDPGLGLRLIYFSYDVKMKEKGDIPEGYSVSREKKERFSLILESASTNQTSMYLCASSSPRYSGNTIYFGEGSWLTVV.

The chain uses TRBV27 and TRBJ1-1, with D tentatively TRBD1 (6 bases). The CDR3 totals 13 residues. The germline V gene has CDR1 MNHEY and CDR2 SMNVEV (reference sequence). The V end was cut by 3 bases, the J end by 4 bases, with 9 bases between. The CDR3 spells CASSLAGATEAFF. Written as DNA, the CDR3 is TGTGCCAGCAGTTTGGCAGGGGCCACTGAAGCTTTCTTT.

The V call is TRBV28, the J call TRBJ2-1; 10 nucleotides align to TRBD2. From germline, CDR1 is MDHEN and CDR2 SYDVKM. The CDR3 runs 15 residues. J lost 3 bases, V lost 5 bases, and 4 bases had no gene match. The CDR3 DNA sequence: TGTGCCAGCAGTCAAACTAGCGGGAACTACAATGAGCAGTTCTTC. Amino acid sequence: CASSQTSGNYNEQFF.

The chain links TRBV19 to TRBJ1-5, with TRBD1 matching over 7 bases. This CDR3 is 15 amino acids long. Germline CDR1 reads LNHDA; CDR2 reads SQIVND (reference sequence). The V gene end was trimmed by 6 bases and the J gene end by 3 bases; junction bases not matched to a gene: 8. CDR3 in DNA: TGTGCCAGTAGCACTGGGGACAGAATCAATCAGCCCCAGCATTTT. Its protein product is CASSTGDRINQPQHF.

The rearrangement links TRBV6-5 to TRBJ2-3, with a tentative D call TRBD2 (6 bases). V lost 5 bases and J lost 4, with 10 bases in between. Per germline, CDR1 MNHEY and CDR2 SVGAGI. The CDR3 loop spans 13 amino acids. CDR3 residues: CASSLPGADTQYF. Here the CDR3 DNA reads TGTGCCAGCAGTCTCCCGGGGGCAGATACGCAGTATTTT.

The V gene is TRBV19, the J gene TRBJ1-1; D ambiguous. With 5 bases removed from V and 2 bases from J, the gap between germline ends came to 12 bases. Per the germline V gene, CDR1 is LNHDA and CDR2 is SQIVND (reference sequence). CDR3 length: 14 residues. CDR3 nucleotides: TGTGCCAGTAGTTCATGGAGACTAAACACTGAAGCTTTCTTT. It yields the protein CASSSWRLNTEAFF.

CDR3 sequence reads: CASSDSLSDTQYF. CDR3 DNA sequence: TGTGCCAGCAGTGACTCGTTGTCAGATACGCAGTATTTT. The V and J genes are TRBV6-4 and TRBJ2-3; D is undetermined. Deletions cut 0 bases from V and 4 bases from J, with 5 bases between. The CDR3 is made up of 13 amino acids. Germline V CDR1 and CDR2: MRHNA, SNTAGT.

This chain uses TRBV28 with TRBJ2-3; D possibly corresponds to TRBD2 (6 bases). V lost 5 bases and J 0 bases, leaving 12 bases between the germline ends. Germline CDR1 reads MDHEN; CDR2 reads SYDVKM. CDR3 length: 15 amino acids. The CDR3 DNA sequence: TGTGCCAGCAGTGGCTCGGCGGGGAGCACAGATACGCAGTATTTT. Amino acids: CASSGSAGSTDTQYF.

CDR3 nucleotides: TGTGCCAGTAGAGGCCTTAGCGGGATTCACTACAATGAGCAGTTCTTC. It is translated as CASRGLSGIHYNEQFF. The chain uses TRBV19 and TRBJ2-1, with TRBD2 matching over 8 bases. Germline assignment: CDR1 LNHDA and CDR2 SQIVND (reference sequence). The CDR3 has 16 residues. The junction had 10 bases not matched to a gene; V was cut back by 6 bases and J by 3 bases.